The TCR beta chain under discussion was sequenced for a study of blood T cell repertoires in COVID-19. Study summary: There were acute and convalescent COVID-19 samples, and they came from the United States, Italy and Spain. PBMCs, B-cell-depleted T cells, or T cells were the source of the cDNA or gDNA that made up the material.

In the original analysis: Counts of nucleated cells, estimated from reference gene primer amplification, were obtained. Measured with immunoSEQ multiplex PCR; TCRdb has only the in-frame clones, and not every one. V and J calls and clone size are as listed in that table; D and trimming were resolved from the DNA. The top ten hold approximately 7.7% of the sample, which has under 20,000 clones, 91% seen once. The CDR3 is made up of 17 amino acids. The V gene end was trimmed by 1 base and the J gene end by 3 bases; junction bases not matched to a gene: 5. CDR1 and CDR2 (germline): SGDLS, YYNGEE. This sequence was found in a human donor in a cohort sampled during active COVID-19. The V gene is TRBV9, the J gene TRBJ2-2; TRBD2 matches 11 bases. Sequences were obtained from peripheral blood. The CDR3: CASSVRVAGGYTGELFF. The CDR3 DNA is TGTGCCAGCAGCGTAAGGGTAGCGGGAGGGTACACCGGGGAGCTGTTTTTT.